One sample yielded the 15 T cell receptor beta chains listed below, sequenced in a study of regulatory T cells in long-lasting Graves disease. The authors built TCR beta libraries using iRepertoire HTBI primers and Arm-PCR of CDR3 regions. TCRdb re-analysed the multiplex PCR reads in MiXCR, keeping a single row per CDR3 protein. The sample contains roughly 320,000 distinct CDR3 sequences, about a sixth of which appear only once. The time point denotes: newly diagnosed GD, antithyroid drugs for less than 3 months. With RNA extracted from PBMCs as input, the TCR library was made. The sample was also reused in another study, on T cells in Graves' hyperthyroidism and ophthalmopathy.

The sequencing used peripheral blood mononuclear cells (PBMCs), collected at new diagnosis, from a patient treated with antithyroid drugs. Every receptor here comes from a middle-aged man with Graves disease.

This chain uses TRBV7-6 with TRBJ1-3; D is unclear. CDR3 length: 12 residues. The germline V gene has CDR1 SGHVS and CDR2 FNYEAQ. Trimming took off 8 bases at V and 2 bases at J, with 7 bases between the two ends. The CDR3 DNA sequence: TGTGCCAGCTCCGACCCTGGAAACACCATATATTTT. Translated: CASSDPGNTIYF. The full variable domain, in which reference TRBV7-6 and TRBJ1-3 provide the parts outside the CDR3, is GAGVSQSPRYKVTKRGQDVALRCDPISGHVSLYWYRQALGQGPEFLTYFNYEAQQDKSGLPNDRFSAERPEGSISTLTIQRTEQRDSAMYRCASSDPGNTIYFGEGSWLTVV.

This clonotype came up many times. The chain joins TRBV2 to TRBJ2-5; TRBD1 agrees at 9 bases. Germline CDR1 SNHLY, CDR2 FYNNEI. V dropped 8 bases and J dropped 5; count of bases not matched to a gene: 9. The CDR3 runs 14 residues. The CDR3 is CASGPGQGLETQYF. DNA for the CDR3: TGTGCCAGCGGACCGGGACAGGGTCTGGAGACCCAGTACTTC.

This clonotype was counted a few times. The CDR3, as DNA: TGTGCCAGCAGTTTCCGATCTGGCTCCTACGAGCAGTACTTC. It codes for CASSFRSGSYEQYF. This chain links TRBV12-3 or TRBV12-4 with TRBJ2-7, with D uncertain. This CDR3 is built from 14 residues. Trimming took off 3 bases at V and 0 bases at J, with 9 bases between the two ends.

In its sample, this clonotype was seen a few times. Germline is not matched at one junction end, which may reflect a read error. The chain combines TRBV4-1 with TRBJ2-5; tentatively, D is TRBD2 (5 bases). Germline-derived CDR1 and CDR2 are MGHRA and YSYEKL. The CDR3 runs to 13 residues. The CDR3 coding sequence is TGTGCCAGCAGCCAAGATGGACTCACGACCCAGTACTTC. Protein product: CASSQDGLTTQYF.

J is TRBJ1-2 and V is TRBV9; TRBD1 matches at 9 bases. Trimming cost V 4 bases and J 1 base; bases outside gene matches: 2. The CDR3 consists of 14 residues. Germline assignment: CDR1 SGDLS and CDR2 YYNGEE. The CDR3 spells CASSKGQGNYGYTF. DNA for the CDR3: TGTGCCAGCAGCAAGGGACAGGGTAACTATGGCTACACCTTC.

V is TRBV5-1 and J is TRBJ1-2; unclear D gene. This CDR3 contains 14 residues. V gave up 4 bases and J gave up 6 bases, with 16 bases separating them. Germline loops: CDR1 SGHRS, CDR2 YFSETQ. CDR3: CASSNDPPTHGYTF. DNA of the CDR3: TGCGCCAGCAGCAATGACCCCCCCACTCATGGCTACACCTTC. The full variable domain, in which reference TRBV5-1 and TRBJ1-2 provide the parts outside the CDR3, is KAGVTQTPRYLIKTRGQQVTLSCSPISGHRSVSWYQQTPGQGLQFLFEYFSETQRNKGNFPGRFSGRQFSNSRSEMNVSTLELGDSALYLCASSNDPPTHGYTFGSGTRLTVV.

This clonotype was seen many times. This chain joins TRBV7-9 and TRBJ2-3; TRBD2 agrees at 10 bases. With the DNA end fitting TRBJ2-5 better, the J assignment may be wrong. CDR3 length: 17 residues. CDR1 is SEHNR and CDR2 is FQNEAQ in the germline V gene (reference sequence). The CDR3 bases are TGTGCCAGCAGCTTAGGATCGGCTAGCGGGGGCTCATGGACCCAGTACTTC. Translation: CASSLGSASGGSWTQYF.

The V and J genes are TRBV30 and TRBJ2-7, with 8 nucleotides matching TRBD1. J lost 6 bases, V lost 2 bases, and 6 bases had no gene match. The germline V gene has CDR1 GTSNPN and CDR2 SVGIG (reference sequence). The CDR3 runs to 13 residues. Written as DNA, the CDR3 is TGTGCCTGGAGTTCGACAGGGGCTGGCGAGCAGTACTTC. Translating it yields CAWSSTGAGEQYF. Filled out from reference TRBV30 and TRBJ2-7, the complete variable domain reads SQTIHQWPATLVQPVGSPLSLECTVEGTSNPNLYWYRQAAGRGLQLLFYSVGIGQISSEVPQNLSASRPQDRQFILSSKKLLLSDSGFYLCAWSSTGAGEQYFGPGTRLTVT.

This chain joins TRBV28 and TRBJ2-5; D ambiguous. The germline CDR1 and CDR2 sequences are MDHEN and SYDVKM. V shed 7 bases and J shed 5 bases, with 20 bases lying between them. CDR3 size: 15 residues. CDR3 sequence reads: CASTPPVSPWETQYF. CDR3 bases: TGTGCCAGCACCCCGCCCGTAAGCCCTTGGGAGACCCAGTACTTC.

This chain joins TRBV18 and TRBJ2-7; the match to TRBD1 covers 7 bases. The germline gives CDR1 KGHSH, CDR2 LQKENI. The CDR3 sequence is 17 residues long. V lost 3 bases to trimming and J lost 0 bases; unmatched junction nucleotides: 11. CDR3 bases: TGTGCCAGCTCACCCCCCAGACAGGGTCCTGTCTCCTACGAGCAGTACTTC. The encoded protein is CASSPPRQGPVSYEQYF.

The sample holds a few counts of this clonotype. The chain joins TRBV9 to TRBJ2-2, with TRBD2 matching over 11 bases. This CDR3 contains 16 residues. Germline CDR1 is SGDLS and CDR2 is YYNGEE. J gave up 4 bases and V 1 base, and 3 bases lay outside the gene matches. The CDR3 here is CASSVRGLAATGELFF. The CDR3 nucleotides read TGTGCCAGCAGCGTAAGGGGACTAGCGGCCACCGGGGAGCTGTTTTTT.

This clonotype was counted ten times or more. The rearrangement links TRBV12-3 or TRBV12-4 to TRBJ2-7; TRBD1 agrees at 11 bases. The CDR3 totals 13 residues. The trim removed 6 bases at V and 6 bases at J, leaving 4 bases unmatched. CDR3 DNA sequence: TGTGCCAGCAGATGGACAGGGGGCTCCGAGCAGTACTTC. Its protein product is CASRWTGGSEQYF.

This clonotype occurred many times. The J gene is TRBJ2-1, the V gene TRBV5-1, with 13 bases lining up with TRBD2. This CDR3 spans 17 amino acids. J was trimmed by 9 bases and V by 3 bases; bases with no gene match: 12. Germline values: CDR1 SGHRS, CDR2 YFSETQ. The CDR3 is CASSSTQLAGGVGEQFF. In DNA form, the CDR3 reads TGCGCCAGCAGCTCGACCCAACTAGCGGGGGGGGTCGGTGAGCAGTTCTTC. The whole variable domain, filled in from reference TRBV5-1 and TRBJ2-1, reads KAGVTQTPRYLIKTRGQQVTLSCSPISGHRSVSWYQQTPGQGLQFLFEYFSETQRNKGNFPGRFSGRQFSNSRSEMNVSTLELGDSALYLCASSSTQLAGGVGEQFFGPGTRLTVL.

The chain couples TRBV6-2 or TRBV6-3 to TRBJ1-5; TRBD1 matches at 10 bases. The germline V gene encodes CDR1 MNHEY and CDR2 SVGEGT. After removal of 4 bases from V and 4 bases from J, the junction contained 4 bases not matched to a gene. The CDR3 has 15 residues. The chain's CDR3 is CASSSGTGVNQPQHF. The DNA for the CDR3 is TGTGCCAGCAGTTCCGGGACAGGGGTAAATCAGCCCCAGCATTTT.

This clonotype occurred many times. The chain carries TRBV28 and TRBJ2-3; D is perhaps TRBD2 (5 bases). CDR1 is MDHEN, CDR2 SYDVKM, per germline. There are 17 residues in the CDR3. Deletions cut 4 bases from V and 0 bases from J, with 17 bases between. CDR3 region: CASSSPTMAGSTDTQYF. CDR3 DNA sequence: TGTGCCAGCAGTTCCCCGACTATGGCCGGAAGCACAGATACGCAGTATTTT.